This TCR beta chain is from a study of cytomegalovirus exposure and HLA in healthy donors. About the research overall: Some 85 million unique TCRs, all from HLA-typed donors, were included in an early release of the data. Across almost 400 genotyped donors, approximately 81% landed in the Caucasian-associated ancestry cluster. General study results and limits: One later analysis reportedly identified an Asian-associated ancestry cluster that showed fewer N-insertions than the approximately 700-donor mean. A later analysis linked a missense variant in DCLRE1C to the trimming of TCR beta V and J genes.

Amplification used 60 Vbeta primers and 13 Jbeta primers. This table comes from immunoSEQ multiplex PCR, and its TCRdb copy is limited to in-frame clones, with some not included. The sample gives about 160,000 clones, approximately 81% of which show up once; about 2% is in the top ten. As for this clone: Its antigen is as yet unknown.

There are 15 residues in the CDR3. The germline V gene encodes CDR1 MNHNS and CDR2 SASEGT. J was trimmed by 1 base and V by 6 bases; bases with no gene match: 6. What was sequenced was PBMCs. The receptor's source is a man between 18 and 35 years old in good health and CMV-seropositive. The rearrangement links TRBV6-1 to TRBJ2-3; 8 bases are a match to TRBD2. The CDR3 reads CASRSKAGGTDTQYF. CDR3 coding DNA: TGTGCCAGCAGGTCGAAAGCGGGAGGCACAGATACGCAGTATTTT.